This T cell receptor beta chain was identified during a study of blood T cell repertoires in COVID-19. Study-wide background: The analysed material was cDNA or gDNA that came from T cells, B-cell-depleted T cells, or PBMCs.

Under the authors' procedure: How many nucleated cells were present was estimated from reference gene primer amplification. Clones were sequenced by immunoSEQ multiplex PCR, and TCRdb holds only the in-frame ones, with some missing. That table gives V, J and clone size, and the DNA gave D and trimming. This repertoire shows over 200,000 clones, around 90% found once; its top ten account for about 3.5%. All enrollees were about 18 to 100 years old and from under 25 US areas. Participants were placed into cohorts based on the clinical history they reported. Germline CDR1 SGDLS, CDR2 YYNGEE. The CDR3 covers 17 residues. The trim removed 4 bases at V and 2 bases at J, leaving 11 bases unmatched.

Sequencing was performed on PBMCs or T cells enriched from blood (not recorded which). This sequence joins TRBV9 and TRBJ2-2, with 7 nucleotides matching TRBD1. This TCR came from a young woman who had been exposed to COVID-19. DNA of the CDR3: TGTGCCAGCAGCACCCTAGGGGGACAGAGAAACACCGGGGAGCTGTTTTTT. Protein sequence: CASSTLGGQRNTGELFF.